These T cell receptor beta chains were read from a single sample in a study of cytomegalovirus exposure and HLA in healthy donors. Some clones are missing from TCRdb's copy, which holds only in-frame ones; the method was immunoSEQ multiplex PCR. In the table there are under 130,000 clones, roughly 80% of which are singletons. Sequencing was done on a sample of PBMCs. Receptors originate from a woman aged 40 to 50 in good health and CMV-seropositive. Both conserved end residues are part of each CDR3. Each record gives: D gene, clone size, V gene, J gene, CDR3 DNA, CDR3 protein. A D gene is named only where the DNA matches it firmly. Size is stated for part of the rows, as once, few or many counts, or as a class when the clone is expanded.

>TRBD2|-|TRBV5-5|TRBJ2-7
TGTGCCAGCAGCTTGGGGGGACTAGCCAGTACCACCTACGAGCAGTACTTC
CASSLGGLASTTYEQYF
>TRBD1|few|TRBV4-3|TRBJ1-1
TGCGCCAGCAGCCTCCGGACAGGCCAACCAAACACTGAAGCTTTCTTT
CASSLRTGQPNTEAFF
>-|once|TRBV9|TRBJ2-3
TGTGCCAGCAGCGCCCCGGGAGATACGCAGTATTTT
CASSAPGDTQYF
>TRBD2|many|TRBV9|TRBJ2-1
TGTGCCAGCTCAGCGGGAGGGTTTCCTGAGCAGTTCTTC
CASSAGGFPEQFF
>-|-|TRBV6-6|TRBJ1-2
TGTGCCAGCAGCCAACCCGCGGGACTTCTTTTTTATGGCTACACCTTC
CASSQPAGLLFYGYTF
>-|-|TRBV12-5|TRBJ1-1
TGTGCTAGTGCTCCCGGGACACTAAATGAAGCTTTCTTT
CASAPGTLNEAFF
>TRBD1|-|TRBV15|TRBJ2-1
TGTGCCACCAGCAGACTCTTCGGGACAGAGGGCAATGAGCAGTTCTTC
CATSRLFGTEGNEQFF
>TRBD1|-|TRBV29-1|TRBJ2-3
TGCAGCGTTACAGGGGACATTAGCACAGATACGCAGTATTTT
CSVTGDISTDTQYF
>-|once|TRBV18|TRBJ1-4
TGTGCCAGCTCACCCGCCCAGGGTAATGAAAAACTGTTTTTT
CASSPAQGNEKLFF
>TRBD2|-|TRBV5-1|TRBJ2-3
TGCGCCAGCAGCTTGGCCTTAGCGGGGGGTCGGGCAGATACGCAGTATTTT
CASSLALAGGRADTQYF
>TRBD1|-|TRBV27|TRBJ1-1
TGTGCCAGCAGTTTGAGACAGGGTAACACTGAAGCTTTCTTT
CASSLRQGNTEAFF
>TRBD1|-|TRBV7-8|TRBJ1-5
TGTGCCAGCAGCCGCGGGACAGGGATGAACAATCAGCCCCAGCATTTT
CASSRGTGMNNQPQHF
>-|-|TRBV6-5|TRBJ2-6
TGTGCCAGCAGTAAGACCGGGTCTGGGGCCAACGTCCTGACTTTC
CASSKTGSGANVLTF
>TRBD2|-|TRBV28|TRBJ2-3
TGTGCCACCCGGACTAGCGGGTACACAGATACGCAGTATTTT
CATRTSGYTDTQYF
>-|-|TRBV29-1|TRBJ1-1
TGCAGCGTTGTGGTAAGCTCATGGAACACTGAAGCTTTCTTT
CSVVVSSWNTEAFF
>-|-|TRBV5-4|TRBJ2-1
TGTGCCAGCAGCTTGAAACTAGCTTCGAGCTCCTACAATGAGCAGTTCTTC
CASSLKLASSSYNEQFF
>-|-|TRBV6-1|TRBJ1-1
TGTGCCAGCCGCAGCACAGGGAGTGGAGCTTTCTTT
CASRSTGSGAFF
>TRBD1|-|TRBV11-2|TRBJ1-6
TGTGCCAGCAGCCTCTACAGGGGGCGGAATTCACCCCTCCACTTT
CASSLYRGRNSPLHF
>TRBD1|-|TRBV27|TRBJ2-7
TGTGCCAGCAGTTGGGCGGGACAGGGGGCGTCCGAGCAGTACTTC
CASSWAGQGASEQYF
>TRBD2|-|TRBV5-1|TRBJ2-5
TGCGCCAGCAGCTTGGCGGGACTACCATACCAAGAGACCCAGTACTTC
CASSLAGLPYQETQYF
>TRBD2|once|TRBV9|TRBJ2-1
TGTGCCAGCAGCGTCCTTATGGGTAGCGGGGGGGCCGGAGATGAGCAGTTCTTC
CASSVLMGSGGAGDEQFF
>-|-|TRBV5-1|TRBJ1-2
TGCGCCAGCAGCTTGGAAGGGGGATCGTATGGCTACACCTTC
CASSLEGGSYGYTF
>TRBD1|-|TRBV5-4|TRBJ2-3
TGTGCCAGCAGTGCGGGACAGGGGAGTGCAGATACGCAGTATTTT
CASSAGQGSADTQYF
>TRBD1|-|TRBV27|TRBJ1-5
TGTGCCAGCAGTGCCGGGACAGGGGGAAATCAGCCCCAGCATTTT
CASSAGTGGNQPQHF
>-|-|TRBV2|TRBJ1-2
TGTGCCGGCCGGGGGGAGACAGTCTATGGCTACACCTTC
CAGRGETVYGYTF
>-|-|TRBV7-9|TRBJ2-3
TGCGGGGGGCAGGGGTCTAGCACAGATACGCAGTATTTT
CGGQGSSTDTQYF
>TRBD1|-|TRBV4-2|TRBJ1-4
TGTGCCAGCAGCCAAGCGGGAGGGGGCAATAATGAAAAACTGTTTTTT
CASSQAGGGNNEKLFF
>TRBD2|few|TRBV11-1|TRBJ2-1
TGTGCCAGCAGTCGCTTAGCGGGTTTCTCAGAGTACGGTGAGCAGTTCTTC
CASSRLAGFSEYGEQFF
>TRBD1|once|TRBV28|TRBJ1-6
TGTGCCAGCAGTTGGACAGGGGGCTCCTATAATTCACCCCTCCACTTT
CASSWTGGSYNSPLHF
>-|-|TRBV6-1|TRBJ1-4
TGTGCCGGTGGTCCGGGTTTTAGTGAAAAACTGTTTTTT
CAGGPGFSEKLFF